This is a list of T cell receptor beta chains from one sample in a study of chemoradiotherapy in HPV16-positive cancers. Using immunoSEQ multiplex PCR, the repertoire was profiled, and TCRdb retains in-frame clones only, with some absent. The table has fewer than 3,500 clones, 75% to 90% seen once. Specimen: tumor tissue, collected from a patient who underwent chemoradiotherapy. The receptor set was obtained from a human donor with HPV-associated anogenital cancer. CDR3s leave out the opening cysteine and the closing phenylalanine or tryptophan. The order of the fields is V gene, J gene, D gene, CDR3 protein. The D gene is left open where the match is weak.

>TRBV28|TRBJ2-5|TRBD2
ASSLNPSGRALGQETQY
>TRBV7-9|TRBJ2-1|TRBD2
ASSPSGTYNEQF
>TRBV6-5|TRBJ2-3|TRBD2
ASKRTSGRTDTQY
>TRBV18|TRBJ2-7|.
ASSPLGLHYEQY
>TRBV9|TRBJ1-4|.
ASSVAGGVSEKLF
>TRBV11-3|TRBJ2-2|TRBD1
ASSLGQAGGELF
>TRBV14|TRBJ2-7|.
ASSQGRGAYEQY
>TRBV5-1|TRBJ2-7|.
ASSLLAGEYEQY
>TRBV7-2|TRBJ2-2|.
ASSLGRASGELF
>TRBV7-6|TRBJ2-4|.
ASSLEPGVDIQY
>TRBV5-6|TRBJ2-1|TRBD2
ASSHRRGGPYNEQF
>TRBV7-3|TRBJ2-3|.
ASSLGRITDTQY
>TRBV6-5|TRBJ1-5|.
ASSSDSYQPQH
>TRBV6-1|TRBJ1-1|.
ASTPIRLNTEAF
>TRBV7-3|TRBJ2-1|TRBD2
ASRSSGGAFNEQF
>TRBV5-1|TRBJ2-7|.
ASSFTGLDEQY